This TCR beta chain was identified in a study of blood T cells in healthy people across ages (dated by TCRdb to between 2014 and 2016). For the wider study: In model experiments, template switching captured about one uniquely barcoded TCR beta cDNA molecule for every two T cells. Using deep sequencing normalized with unique cDNA molecular identifiers, the study measured how TCR beta repertoire diversity changes with age. The donors were split into four age groups: young (average 16 years), middle-aged (more than 35), aged (about 56) and long-lived (roughly 86). To avoid experimental bias, donors of different ages were spread randomly across the sequencing lanes. Using the same blood draw, the study looked at two additional independent replicas of 1 million unique cDNA reads for two donors, one aged 18 to 30 and the other aged 80 or older.

The 39 donors, aged roughly 6 to 100 years, were systemically healthy Caucasian individuals from Russia. Each donor gave 8 to 10 milliliters of peripheral blood, drawn into EDTA-treated Vacutainer tubes. Ficoll-Paque density-gradient centrifugation was used to isolate PBMCs, with at least 6 million per sample. Total RNA, at least 6 micrograms per sample, was extracted from PBMCs with Trizol reagent. For every donor, an aliquot of PBMCs went through flow cytometry to measure the percentages of naive CD45RAhigh/CD27high T cells. The CDR3, cysteine through phenylalanine, is 14 amino acids long. Only CDR3 DNA remains: 42 bases, in frame from the first base. Overall study results and their limits: As age increased, observed TCR beta diversity per million T cells dropped in a roughly linear way, and a significant reduction was already evident by age 40. Because profiling used bulk unsorted PBMCs, naive and antigen-experienced compartments could not be compared conclusively. The CMV infection status of donors was not known, potentially confounding age-related changes in expanded clonotypes. There was a strong correlation between observed TCR beta diversity and the percentage of naive T cells measured by flow cytometry. Compared with the aged group, the long-lived group had more naive CD4+ T cells, fewer expanded clones and increased TCR diversity, suggesting age selection. Estimates of total diversity from one million sequenced T cells were regarded as lower bounds and underestimates.

This clonotype was counted only a few times. The clone's antigen remains unknown. Base qualities are not at hand, and no much larger clone is one base apart. Receptors were amplified or captured by 5' RACE. The listed sequencing device is Illumina HiSeq 2500. A second PCR of about 6 to 11 cycles was run with a J-beta primer mix and a sample-barcoded 5' primer. A template-switch 5' adaptor carrying 12 random nucleotides introduced a unique molecular identifier onto each TCR beta cDNA molecule. Each sample yielded at least 3 million CDR3-containing paired-end reads. All of the RNA was converted into first-strand cDNA using the Mint cDNA synthesis kit, with a TRBC-specific oligonucleotide serving as the primer. After uracil-DNA glycosylase treatment, a first 18-cycle PCR used universal primers M1SS and BC2_uni_R on all cDNA. Per the source publication's procedure: For normalization, 1 million high-quality reads were randomly selected from each sample, with every read carrying a distinct molecular identifier. Reads sharing molecular identifiers were discarded rather than binned into consensus sequences. MiTCR, with a Q25 quality threshold and the strictest error-elimination algorithm, was used for CDR3 identification, clonotype clustering and error correction. A nonparametric unseen species model with Euler transformation was used to estimate a lower bound on total TCR beta diversity. TCRdb passed the public sequencing reads through fastp at Q25 and MiXCR, retaining productive beta sequences. Entries are consolidated by CDR3 protein sequence, retaining the most common genes and DNA. TCRdb's processing, not the study's, gives the V and J calls here. Within this sample are hundreds of thousands of distinct CDR3 sequences, with about 30% of them counted one time only. The ten largest clones capture less than 20% of the sample.

The sequence links TRBV12-1 to TRBJ2-1. TRBV12-1 is recorded as a pseudogene. The receptor was derived from an elderly woman in good health. Sequenced input: blood. CDR3 protein: CASSFLGRGETQFF. DNA sequence: TGTGCCAGCAGCTTCCTAGGAAGAGGTGAGACCCAGTTCTTC.